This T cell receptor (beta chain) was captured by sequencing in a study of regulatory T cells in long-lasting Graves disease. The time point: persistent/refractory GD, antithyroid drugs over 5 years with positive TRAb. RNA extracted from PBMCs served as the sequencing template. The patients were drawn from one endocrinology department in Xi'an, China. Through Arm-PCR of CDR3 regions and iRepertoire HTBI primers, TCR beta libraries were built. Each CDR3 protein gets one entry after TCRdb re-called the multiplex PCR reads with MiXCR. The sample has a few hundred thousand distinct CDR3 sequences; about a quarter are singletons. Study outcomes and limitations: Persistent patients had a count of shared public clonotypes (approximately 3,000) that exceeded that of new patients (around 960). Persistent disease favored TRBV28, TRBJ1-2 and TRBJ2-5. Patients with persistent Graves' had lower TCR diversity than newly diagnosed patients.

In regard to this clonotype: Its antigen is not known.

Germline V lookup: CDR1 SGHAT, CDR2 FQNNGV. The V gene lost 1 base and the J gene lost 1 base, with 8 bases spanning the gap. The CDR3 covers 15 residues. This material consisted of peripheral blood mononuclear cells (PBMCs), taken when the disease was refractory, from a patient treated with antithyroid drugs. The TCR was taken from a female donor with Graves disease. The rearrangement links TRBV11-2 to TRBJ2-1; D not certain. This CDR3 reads CASSLGAESYNEQFF. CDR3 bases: TGTGCCAGCAGCTTAGGGGCAGAATCCTACAATGAGCAGTTCTTC.